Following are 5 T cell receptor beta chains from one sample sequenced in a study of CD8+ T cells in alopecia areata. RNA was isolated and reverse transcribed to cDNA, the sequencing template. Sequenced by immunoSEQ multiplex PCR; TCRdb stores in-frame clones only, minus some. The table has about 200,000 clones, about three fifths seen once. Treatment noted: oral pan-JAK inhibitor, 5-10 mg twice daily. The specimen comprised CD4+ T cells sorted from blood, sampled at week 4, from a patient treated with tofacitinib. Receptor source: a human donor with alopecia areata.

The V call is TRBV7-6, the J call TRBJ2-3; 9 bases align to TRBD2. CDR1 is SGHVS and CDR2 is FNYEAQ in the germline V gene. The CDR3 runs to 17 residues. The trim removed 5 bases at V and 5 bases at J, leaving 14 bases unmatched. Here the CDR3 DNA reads TGTGCCAGCAGCCCCCGACTGGCGGGGGGGCTGGGAGATACGCAGTATTTT. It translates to CASSPRLAGGLGDTQYF. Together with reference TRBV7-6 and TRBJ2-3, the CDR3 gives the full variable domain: GAGVSQSPRYKVTKRGQDVALRCDPISGHVSLYWYRQALGQGPEFLTYFNYEAQQDKSGLPNDRFSAERPEGSISTLTIQRTEQRDSAMYRCASSPRLAGGLGDTQYFGPGTRLTVL.

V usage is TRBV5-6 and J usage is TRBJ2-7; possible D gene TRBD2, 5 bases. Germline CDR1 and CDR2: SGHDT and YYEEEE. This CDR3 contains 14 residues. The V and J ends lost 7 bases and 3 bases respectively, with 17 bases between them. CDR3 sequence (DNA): TGTGCCAGCCGCAAGCGGAACGTCGGCTACGAGCAGTACTTC. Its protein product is CASRKRNVGYEQYF.

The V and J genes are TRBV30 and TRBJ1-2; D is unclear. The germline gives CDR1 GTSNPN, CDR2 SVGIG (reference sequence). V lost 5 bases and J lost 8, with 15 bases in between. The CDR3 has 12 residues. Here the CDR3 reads CAWQKGPVGYTF. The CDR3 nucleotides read TGTGCCTGGCAAAAGGGCCCGGTCGGCTACACCTTC.

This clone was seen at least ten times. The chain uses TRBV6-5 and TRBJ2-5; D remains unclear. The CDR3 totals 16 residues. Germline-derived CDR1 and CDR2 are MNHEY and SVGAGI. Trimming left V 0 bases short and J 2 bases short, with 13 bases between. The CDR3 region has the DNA TGTGCCAGCAGTTACTCTTTAACAGCTAATCAAGAGACCCAGTACTTC. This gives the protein CASSYSLTANQETQYF.

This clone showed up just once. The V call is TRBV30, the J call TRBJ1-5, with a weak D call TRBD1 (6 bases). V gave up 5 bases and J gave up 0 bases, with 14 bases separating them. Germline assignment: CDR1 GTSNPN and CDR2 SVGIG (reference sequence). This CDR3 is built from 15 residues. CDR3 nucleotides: TGTGCCTGGGGGGAGGGGGTATATAGCAATCAGCCCCAGCATTTT. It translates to CAWGEGVYSNQPQHF.